Shown below are 32 T cell receptor beta chains from a single sample sequenced in a study of CD8 T cells in Susac syndrome. Random hexamers were used to reverse transcribe the RNA input (about 0.5 to 1 ug). TCRdb passed the immunoSEQ multiplex PCR reads through MiXCR, listing each CDR3 protein once. This table has about 190,000 distinct CDR3 sequences, 85% to 95% appearing once. Sequencing used CD4+ T cells from PBMCs. The receptors originated from a human donor in good health.

The chain has TRBV27 and TRBJ2-5, with D perhaps TRBD1 (6 bases). This CDR3 region has 14 residues. Germline CDR1 MNHEY, CDR2 SMNVEV (reference sequence). The V gene lost 5 bases and the J gene lost 3 bases, with 13 bases spanning the gap. The CDR3 DNA is TGTGCCAGCAGTACCTTGTGGGACAAAGAGACCCAGTACTTC. It specifies CASSTLWDKETQYF.

The chain employs TRBV4-3 and TRBJ1-6, with D perhaps matching TRBD1 (5 bases). The ends were cut back, 4 bases at V and 10 bases at J, with 17 bases in the middle. CDR1 and CDR2 (germline): LGHNA, YSLEER. This CDR3 contains 15 residues. The CDR3 DNA sequence: TGCGCCAGCAGCCCTTCCTGGGGCCGAGACTCACCCCTCCACTTT. Protein sequence: CASSPSWGRDSPLHF.

This clonotype was observed a handful of times. This sequence joins TRBV19 and TRBJ2-1; 7 nucleotides agree with TRBD1. Trimming took 5 bases from V and 5 from J; bases not matched to a gene: 3. Germline V gene sequence: CDR1 LNHDA, CDR2 SQIVND (reference sequence). This CDR3 is built from 13 residues. The DNA for the CDR3 is TGTGCCAGTAGTTTGGGACAGAACAATGAGCAGTTCTTC. This gives the protein CASSLGQNNEQFF.

The V gene is TRBV25-1, the J gene TRBJ1-2; 8 bases align to TRBD1. V dropped 1 base and J dropped 4; count of bases not matched to a gene: 5. The CDR3 is 15 amino acids. Germline V lookup: CDR1 MGHDK, CDR2 SYGVNS. The CDR3 sequence is CASSEWGTGSYGYTF. DNA for the CDR3: TGTGCCAGCAGTGAATGGGGGACAGGATCCTATGGCTACACCTTC.

V gene TRBV29-1 combines with J gene TRBJ2-2; no reliable D call. The ends were cut back, 4 bases at V and 5 bases at J, with 11 bases in the middle. From germline, CDR1 is SQVTM and CDR2 ANQGSEA. The CDR3 covers 13 residues. The CDR3 bases are TGCAGCGTTGCTCAGTTTCTGACCGGGGAGCTGTTTTTT. It codes for CSVAQFLTGELFF.

This chain uses TRBV28 with TRBJ2-3; 8 bases agree with TRBD2. This CDR3 contains 16 residues. Trimming cost V 4 bases and J 6 bases; bases outside gene matches: 12. The germline gives CDR1 MDHEN, CDR2 SYDVKM. The DNA of the CDR3 is TGTGCCAGCAGTTCCCCAGGGCGGGGGGACTTGGATACGCAGTATTTT. This gives the protein CASSSPGRGDLDTQYF.

The genes are TRBV7-2 and TRBJ2-1, with D perhaps matching TRBD1 (6 bases). The V gene lost 5 bases and the J gene lost 10 bases, with 15 bases spanning the gap. CDR1 is SGHTA, CDR2 FQGNSA, per germline. The CDR3 length is 13 residues. DNA for the CDR3: TGTGCCAGCAGCCCGAACAGGGATCAAGAGCAGTTCTTC. Its translation is CASSPNRDQEQFF.

The rearrangement joins TRBV19 to TRBJ1-1; D possibly corresponds to TRBD1 (5 bases). The germline V and J ends were trimmed by 6 bases and 6 bases, with 14 bases remaining between them. The CDR3 contains 13 residues. From germline, CDR1 is LNHDA and CDR2 SQIVND (reference sequence). The CDR3, as DNA: TGTGCCAGTAGGCCCCGGGGGGAGGCTGAAGCTTTCTTT. This encodes CASRPRGEAEAFF.

The chain employs TRBV6-1 and TRBJ2-5, with 11 positions matching TRBD1. The CDR3 is made up of 16 amino acids. Trimming at V came to 3 bases and at J to 2 bases, leaving 5 bases not matched to a gene. Per the germline V gene, CDR1 is MNHNS and CDR2 is SASEGT. The CDR3 is CASSDLRDRGQETQYF. The CDR3 nucleotides read TGTGCCAGCAGTGACCTCCGGGACAGGGGGCAAGAGACCCAGTACTTC.

The V and J genes are TRBV7-9 and TRBJ2-7, with a possible D match to TRBD2 (5 bases). CDR3 size: 12 residues. With 4 bases removed from V and 4 bases from J, the gap between germline ends came to 8 bases. CDR1 SEHNR and CDR2 FQNEAQ come from the germline V gene (reference sequence). CDR3 sequence: CASSSSGYEQYV. The CDR3 DNA sequence: TGTGCCAGCAGCTCCAGCGGATACGAGCAGTACGTC.

The chain links TRBV18 to TRBJ2-3; no clear D. This CDR3 has 13 residues. Trimming took off 7 bases at V and 1 base at J, with 9 bases between the two ends. Germline CDR1 is KGHSH and CDR2 is LQKENI. The CDR3 nucleotides are TGTGCCAGCTGCCCTTCGGGCACAGATACGCAGTATTTT. Translated: CASCPSGTDTQYF.

The rearrangement joins TRBV3-1 to TRBJ2-1, with 10 bases aligning to TRBD2. The germline CDR1 and CDR2 sequences are LGHDT and YNNKEL (reference sequence). The trim removed 4 bases at V and 8 bases at J, leaving 8 bases unmatched. The CDR3 covers 15 residues. CDR3 nucleotides: TGTGCCAGCAGCCCAACTAGCGGGAATAGACATGAGCAGTTCTTC. Residues: CASSPTSGNRHEQFF.

Here the CDR3 reads CASSPRPGIQHF. In DNA form, the CDR3 reads TGTGCCAGCAGTCCGAGACCGGGAATCCAGCATTTT. The chain links TRBV27 to TRBJ1-5; D call uncertain. The length of the CDR3 is 12 residues. Germline V lookup: CDR1 MNHEY, CDR2 SMNVEV (reference sequence). V lost 5 bases, J lost 12 bases, and 14 bases lay in between.

This clonotype was picked up one time. V is TRBV9 and J is TRBJ2-5, with TRBD2 matching over 9 bases. The CDR3 has 13 residues. After removal of 4 bases from V and 4 bases from J, the junction contained 2 bases not matched to a gene. Germline CDR1 and CDR2: SGDLS and YYNGEE. Here the CDR3 reads CASSTTSGETQYF. DNA of the CDR3: TGTGCCAGCAGCACGACTAGCGGAGAGACCCAGTACTTC.

V is TRBV12-3 or TRBV12-4 and J is TRBJ2-7; 7 positions agree with TRBD1. CDR3 length: 16 residues. Unmatched junction bases numbered 12, after V lost 4 bases and J lost 3 bases. CDR3: CASSWTGTECYYEQYV. The CDR3 DNA is TGTGCCAGCAGTTGGACCGGGACAGAGTGTTACTACGAGCAGTACGTC.

The rearrangement links TRBV20-1 to TRBJ1-5; D is uncertain. Per germline, CDR1 DFQATT and CDR2 SNEGSKA (reference sequence). The CDR3 has 12 residues. Trimming removed 5 bases at V and 1 base at J, with 6 bases between. The CDR3, as DNA: TGCAGTGCTTCAACGAGCAATCAGCCCCAGCATTTT. Encoded protein: CSASTSNQPQHF.

The chain has TRBV12-3 or TRBV12-4 and TRBJ2-7, with D perhaps TRBD1 (5 bases). The CDR3 is 13 amino acids. Trimming cost V 3 bases and J 6 bases, with 12 bases left between them. The CDR3: CASSFGQGTEQYF. For the CDR3, the DNA is TGTGCCAGCAGTTTCGGTCAGGGCACCGAGCAGTACTTC.

CDR3 amino acids: CASSQDRAGEQYF. Written as DNA, the CDR3 is TGTGCCAGCAGCCAGGACAGGGCCGGCGAGCAGTACTTC. The V and J genes are TRBV7-2 and TRBJ2-7; 8 nucleotides agree with TRBD1. The CDR3 is made up of 13 amino acids. The germline CDR1 and CDR2 sequences are SGHTA and FQGNSA. The V segment lost 5 bases and the J segment 6 bases; nucleotides outside the gene matches: 6.

The chain links TRBV18 to TRBJ2-2; D is undetermined. The CDR3 contains 11 residues. The V end lost 5 bases, the J end lost 8 bases, and 6 bases lay between the germline ends. From germline, CDR1 is KGHSH and CDR2 LQKENI. The CDR3 DNA reads TGTGCCAGCTCAAAGACTGGGGAGCTGTTTTTT. This codes for CASSKTGELFF.

Only one count was recorded for this clonotype. V gene TRBV10-3 combines with J gene TRBJ2-3; 10 positions agree with TRBD2. After removal of 11 bases from V and 0 bases from J, the junction contained 11 bases not matched to a gene. CDR1 and CDR2 from the germline V gene are ENHRY and SYGVKD. This CDR3 has 16 amino acids. CDR3 amino acids: CAARENSGRSTDTQYF. In DNA form, the CDR3 reads TGTGCCGCGAGGGAAAATAGCGGGAGGAGCACAGATACGCAGTATTTT.

The CDR3 spells CSVGGLANSYNEQFF. The CDR3 DNA reads as TGCAGCGTTGGTGGGCTAGCTAACTCCTACAATGAGCAGTTCTTC. V usage is TRBV29-1 and J usage is TRBJ2-1; D perhaps matches TRBD2 (5 bases). V gave up 4 bases and J gave up 0 bases, with 13 bases separating them. The CDR3 contains 15 residues. The V gene's germline CDR1 is SQVTM and CDR2 ANQGSEA.

The chain carries TRBV7-2 and TRBJ2-7, with TRBD1 matching over 10 bases. Germline V lookup: CDR1 SGHTA, CDR2 FQGNSA. The CDR3 is made up of 14 amino acids. Trimming took 5 bases from V and 3 from J; bases not matched to a gene: 4. CDR3 amino acids: CASSRGQGNYEQYF. For the CDR3, the DNA is TGTGCCAGCAGCAGGGGACAGGGGAACTACGAGCAGTACTTC.

The rearrangement joins TRBV20-1 to TRBJ2-5; TRBD2 matches at 14 bases. Germline V gene sequence: CDR1 DFQATT, CDR2 SNEGSKA (reference sequence). The CDR3 runs 14 residues. V trimming: 4 bases; J trimming: 7 bases; junction bases outside the gene matches: 5. The CDR3 sequence: CSANPTSGRGTQYF. The CDR3 region has the DNA TGCAGTGCTAACCCGACTAGCGGGAGGGGGACCCAGTACTTC.

This chain uses TRBV9 with TRBJ1-4, with 12 bases fitting TRBD1. CDR1 SGDLS and CDR2 YYNGEE come from the germline V gene. The junction had 10 bases not matched to a gene; V was cut back by 3 bases and J by 7 bases. The CDR3 has 17 amino acids. The CDR3 coding sequence is TGTGCCAGCAGCGGGGGACAGGGGGCATCGATGAGTGAAAAACTGTTTTTT. It yields the protein CASSGGQGASMSEKLFF.

This chain uses TRBV27 with TRBJ2-5; TRBD1 is a possible D gene (5 bases). This CDR3 is built from 14 residues. Trimming took off 3 bases at V and 5 bases at J, with 13 bases between the two ends. In germline, CDR1 is MNHEY, CDR2 SMNVEV (reference sequence). DNA for the CDR3: TGTGCCAGCAGTTTCAGGGTATTTGGGGAGACCCAGTACTTC. Translation gives CASSFRVFGETQYF.

The chain carries TRBV15 and TRBJ2-7; D uncertain. This CDR3 has 12 amino acids. V was shortened by 0 bases and J by 8 bases, with 8 bases between the two germline ends. CDR1 is LNHNV, CDR2 YYDKDF, per germline (reference sequence). DNA for the CDR3: TGTGCCACCAGCAGAGATCAAGGGCAGCAGTACTTC. Translation gives CATSRDQGQQYF.

The J gene is TRBJ2-5, the V gene TRBV7-9, with 12 bases matching TRBD2. Losses at the gene ends were 5 bases for V and 1 base for J; bases not matched to a gene: 8. This CDR3 is 17 amino acids long. Per germline, CDR1 SEHNR and CDR2 FQNEAQ (reference sequence). In nucleotides, the CDR3 is TGTGCCAGCAGCCCCACCAGGACTAGCGGGATCCAAGAGACCCAGTACTTC. Its protein product is CASSPTRTSGIQETQYF.

V gene TRBV20-1 combines with J gene TRBJ2-7, with D hard to call. CDR1 is DFQATT and CDR2 is SNEGSKA in the germline V gene (reference sequence). The CDR3 extends over 13 amino acids. Trimming left V 2 bases short and J 0 bases short, with 8 bases between. CDR3 sequence reads: CSARSAFSYEQYF. CDR3 nucleotides: TGCAGTGCTAGATCCGCGTTCTCCTACGAGCAGTACTTC.

The chain links TRBV20-1 to TRBJ2-3, with 11 bases identical to TRBD1. Germline values: CDR1 DFQATT, CDR2 SNEGSKA (reference sequence). The CDR3 is 16 amino acids. V gave up 4 bases and J gave up 6 bases; unmatched junction bases: 12. CDR3 DNA sequence: TGCAGTGCTACCAACCCCCGGGACAGGGGGATCGATACGCAGTATTTT. Protein product: CSATNPRDRGIDTQYF.

The rearrangement uses TRBV5-1 and TRBJ2-5; a weak D match, TRBD2 (6 bases). Germline V gene data show CDR1 as SGHRS and CDR2 as YFSETQ. The CDR3 has 14 amino acids. V was shortened by 2 bases and J by 1 base, with 9 bases between the two germline ends. The CDR3 nucleotides read TGCGCCAGCAGCTTTGGAGGGTTCCAAGAGACCCAGTACTTC. Residues: CASSFGGFQETQYF.

The chain joins TRBV5-5 to TRBJ1-2; D gene ambiguous. The CDR3 is 14 residues long. CDR1 and CDR2 from the germline V gene are SGHKS and YYEKEE (reference sequence). V lost 2 bases, J lost 3 bases, and 11 bases lay in between. CDR3 sequence: CASSFSKAYYGYTF. The CDR3 region has the DNA TGTGCCAGCAGCTTTTCCAAGGCCTACTATGGCTACACCTTC.

This rearrangement joins TRBV20-1 to TRBJ2-7; 9 bases agree with TRBD1. J gave up 3 bases and V 6 bases, and 9 bases lay outside the gene matches. The germline V gene has CDR1 DFQATT and CDR2 SNEGSKA (reference sequence). The CDR3 length is 14 residues. The CDR3: CSATRQGVNYEQYF. CDR3 coding DNA: TGCAGTGCGACACGACAGGGGGTTAACTACGAGCAGTACTTC.